Below, 13 T cell receptor beta chains from the same sample are listed, as sequenced in a study of cytomegalovirus exposure and HLA in healthy donors. Vbeta (60) and Jbeta (13) primers were used in the PCR. Libraries were prepared by immunoSEQ multiplex PCR; TCRdb keeps only in-frame clonotypes and omits some of them. Recorded for this sample: 80,000 or so clones. Sequenced: PBMCs. The receptor source for this set is a woman aged 25 to 39 in good health and CMV-seronegative.

The gene calls are TRBV4-1 and TRBJ2-1; perhaps TRBD2 as D (5 bases). The CDR3 extends over 17 amino acids. Germline lookup yields CDR1 MGHRA and CDR2 YSYEKL. Trimming left V 1 base short and J 6 bases short, with 19 bases between. The chain's CDR3 is CASSQVVPGNLFNEQFF. CDR3 bases: TGCGCCAGCAGCCAAGTGGTCCCCGGGAATTTGTTCAATGAGCAGTTCTTC.

The rearrangement joins TRBV29-1 to TRBJ1-1, with D possibly being TRBD1 (6 bases). The CDR3 has 12 amino acids. Germline CDR1 reads SQVTM; CDR2 reads ANQGSEA. V lost 3 bases and J 9 bases, leaving 14 bases between the germline ends. The CDR3 nucleotides read TGCAGCGTTGACGGGCCAGGGGTTCAAGCTTTCTTT. Protein: CSVDGPGVQAFF.

As DNA, the CDR3 is TGTGCCAGCAGCTTGGTAGGGAGCTACGAGCAGTACTTC. It encodes CASSLVGSYEQYF. The rearrangement uses TRBV5-6 and TRBJ2-5; tentatively, D is TRBD2 (5 bases). The J call may be mistaken, given a closer DNA end match to TRBJ2-7. Germline V CDR1 and CDR2: SGHDT, YYEEEE. This CDR3 has 13 residues.

This sequence joins TRBV5-4 and TRBJ1-2; possible D gene TRBD1, 5 bases. The CDR3 is 14 residues long. Germline CDR1 reads SGHNT; CDR2 reads YYREEE (reference sequence). With 0 bases removed from V and 3 bases from J, the gap between germline ends came to 9 bases. The DNA of the CDR3 is TGTGCCAGCAGCTTGGAGGCCAGGGACTATGGCTACACCTTC. It codes for CASSLEARDYGYTF. Full variable domain (missing parts from reference TRBV5-4 and TRBJ1-2): ETGVTQSPTHLIKTRGQQVTLRCSSQSGHNTVSWYQQALGQGPQFIFQYYREEENGRGNFPPRFSGLQFPNYSSELNVNALELDDSALYLCASSLEARDYGYTFGSGTRLTVV.

Notes on this clone: This sample also contains other DNA sequences that code for the same CDR3. This chain uses TRBV6-5 with TRBJ1-1; 7 positions agree with TRBD1. The CDR3 has 14 residues. V dropped 4 bases and J dropped 5; count of bases not matched to a gene: 7. CDR1 and CDR2 (germline): MNHEY, SVGAGI. CDR3: CASSSARGMTEAFF. For the CDR3, the DNA is TGTGCCAGCAGTTCAGCCAGGGGGATGACTGAAGCTTTCTTT.

The V gene is TRBV5-1, the J gene TRBJ1-1; D may be TRBD1 (5 bases). V was cut by 4 bases and J by 0 bases, with 10 bases left in between. This CDR3 comprises 14 residues. CDR1 SGHRS and CDR2 YFSETQ come from the germline V gene. The chain's CDR3 is CASSPRQMNTEAFF. In nucleotides, the CDR3 is TGCGCCAGCAGCCCCCGACAGATGAACACTGAAGCTTTCTTT.

The gene calls are TRBV10-3 and TRBJ1-1; D remains ambiguous. Trimming took 4 bases from V and 0 from J, leaving 3 bases between them. The CDR3 is made up of 12 amino acids. Germline CDR1 and CDR2: ENHRY and SYGVKD. In nucleotides, the CDR3 is TGTGCCATCAGTGCGGTGAACACTGAAGCTTTCTTT. This encodes CAISAVNTEAFF.

The V call is TRBV6-5, the J call TRBJ2-3, with 10 bases that match TRBD1. CDR1 and CDR2 from the germline V gene are MNHEY and SVGAGI. The CDR3 spans 14 residues. Trimming cost V 5 bases and J 6 bases; bases outside gene matches: 5. The CDR3 bases are TGTGCCAGCAGTAGGGACAGGGGTCAGGATACGCAGTATTTT. Translated, it gives CASSRDRGQDTQYF.

The chain recombines TRBV25-1 with TRBJ1-1; no clear D gene. Germline assignment: CDR1 MGHDK and CDR2 SYGVNS. The V and J ends lost 9 bases and 2 bases respectively, with 7 bases between them. The CDR3 length is 11 residues. The CDR3 region has the DNA TGTGCCAGAAGAGCAAACACTGAAGCTTTCTTT. Protein: CARRANTEAFF.

The rearrangement joins TRBV27 to TRBJ2-5, with TRBD2 matching 11 bases. The V gene end was trimmed by 7 bases and the J gene end by 0 bases; junction bases not matched to a gene: 13. The CDR3 has 18 residues. Germline CDR1 and CDR2: MNHEY and SMNVEV (reference sequence). This CDR3 is CASKGLAGGGGDQETQYF. DNA for the CDR3: TGTGCCAGCAAAGGGCTAGCGGGAGGAGGGGGGGACCAAGAGACCCAGTACTTC.

The J gene is TRBJ2-3, the V gene TRBV9, with 9 positions matching TRBD2. The CDR3 has 16 amino acids. Trimming removed 0 bases from V and 1 base from J; junction bases left unmatched: 3. CDR1 SGDLS and CDR2 YYNGEE come from the germline V gene. CDR3 coding DNA: TGTGCCAGCAGCGTAGGGACTAGCGTAGGCACAGATACGCAGTATTTT. Translation: CASSVGTSVGTDTQYF.

The chain carries TRBV10-1 and TRBJ2-5; D remains ambiguous. The CDR3 totals 13 residues. V lost 4 bases and J lost 1, with 7 bases in between. CDR1 and CDR2 from the germline V gene are WNHNN and SYGVQD (reference sequence). The CDR3 coding sequence is TGCGCCAGCAGTGTGGGCCTCCAAGAGACCCAGTACTTC. Translated: CASSVGLQETQYF.

The V call is TRBV27, the J call TRBJ1-6; D might be TRBD1 (6 bases). The CDR3 extends over 14 amino acids. V shed 7 bases and J shed 8 bases, with 15 bases lying between them. In germline, CDR1 is MNHEY, CDR2 SMNVEV (reference sequence). CDR3 DNA: TGTGCCAGCACGTCGCGGGCAGGGGATTCACCCCTCCACTTT. Its protein product is CASTSRAGDSPLHF.